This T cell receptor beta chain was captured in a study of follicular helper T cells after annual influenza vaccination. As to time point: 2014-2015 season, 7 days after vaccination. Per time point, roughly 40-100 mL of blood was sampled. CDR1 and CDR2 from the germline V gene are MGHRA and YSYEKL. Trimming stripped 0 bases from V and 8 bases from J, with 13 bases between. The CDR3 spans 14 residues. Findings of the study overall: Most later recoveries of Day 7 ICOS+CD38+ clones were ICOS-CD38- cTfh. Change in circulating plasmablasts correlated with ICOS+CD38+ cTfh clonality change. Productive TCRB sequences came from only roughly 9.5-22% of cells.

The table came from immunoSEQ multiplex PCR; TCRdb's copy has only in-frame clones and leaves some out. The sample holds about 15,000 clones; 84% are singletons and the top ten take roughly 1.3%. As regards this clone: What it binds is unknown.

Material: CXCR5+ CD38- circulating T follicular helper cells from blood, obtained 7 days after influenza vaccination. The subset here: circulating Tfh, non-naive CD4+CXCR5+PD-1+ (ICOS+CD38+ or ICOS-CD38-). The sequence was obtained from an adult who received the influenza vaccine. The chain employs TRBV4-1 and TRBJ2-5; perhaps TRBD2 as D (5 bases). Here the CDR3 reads CASSQDNVRATQYF. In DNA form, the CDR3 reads TGCGCCAGCAGCCAAGATAACGTGAGGGCTACCCAGTACTTC.